This T cell receptor beta chain was sequenced during a study of regulatory T cells in long-lasting Graves disease. The authors built TCR beta libraries using iRepertoire HTBI primers and Arm-PCR of CDR3 regions. TCRdb re-derived calls from the multiplex PCR reads in MiXCR, one entry per CDR3 protein. The sample lists approximately 400,000 distinct CDR3 sequences, approximately 16% occurring once. As to time point: newly diagnosed GD, antithyroid drugs for less than 3 months. Isolated PBMC RNA provided the starting material for the TCR library. The CDR3 is 13 residues long. Germline V CDR1 and CDR2: DFQATT, SNEGSKA (reference sequence). V lost 5 bases and J lost 0, with 8 bases in between. This clonotype appeared a few times. These data were also reused for a study on T cells in Graves' hyperthyroidism and ophthalmopathy.

The TCR sequence derives from a woman aged 40-49 years with Graves disease. The specimen was peripheral blood mononuclear cells (PBMCs), collected at new diagnosis, from a patient treated with antithyroid drugs. This rearrangement joins TRBV20-1 to TRBJ2-1; D remains unclear. CDR3 in DNA: TGCAGTGCTGATACTAACTCCTACAATGAGCAGTTCTTC. This codes for CSADTNSYNEQFF.